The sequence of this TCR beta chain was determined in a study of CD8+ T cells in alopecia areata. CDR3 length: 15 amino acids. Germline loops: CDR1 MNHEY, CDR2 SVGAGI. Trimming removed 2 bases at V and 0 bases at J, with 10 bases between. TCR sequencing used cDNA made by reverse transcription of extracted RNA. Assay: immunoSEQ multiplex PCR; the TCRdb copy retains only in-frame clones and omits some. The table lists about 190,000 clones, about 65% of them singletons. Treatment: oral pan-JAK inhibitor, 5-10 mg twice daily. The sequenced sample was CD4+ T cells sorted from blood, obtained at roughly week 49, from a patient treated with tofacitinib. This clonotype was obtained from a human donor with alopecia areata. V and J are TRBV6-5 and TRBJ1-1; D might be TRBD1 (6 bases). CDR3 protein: CASSYGQLVNTEAFF. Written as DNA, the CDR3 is TGTGCCAGCAGTTACGGACAGCTCGTGAACACTGAAGCTTTCTTT.